Listed below are T cell receptor beta chains from one sample, sequenced in a study of response to subunit inactivated influenza vaccine. TCRdb used MiXCR to reprocess the RT-PCR reads, holding one entry per CDR3 protein. The data contain approximately 250,000 distinct CDR3 sequences, 9.5% to 15% of them singletons. Sequences were derived from non-naive T cells sorted from PBMCs, sampled 14 to 15 days before vaccination. Receptors originate from a man in his forties or fifties who received an inactivated influenza vaccine. Both conserved end residues are part of each CDR3. The D gene is left open where the match is weak. Size is stated for part of the rows, as once, few or many counts, or as a class when the clone is expanded.

TRBV4-1	TRBJ2-2	-	few	CASSQDGGSGAGELFF	TGCGCCAGCAGCCAAGATGGAGGATCTGGGGCCGGGGAGCTGTTTTTT
TRBV27	TRBJ2-1	-	-	CVSSNPYNEQFF	TGTGTCAGCAGTAATCCGTACAATGAGCAGTTCTTC
TRBV7-8	TRBJ2-3	-	-	CASSLGPRDTQYF	TGTGCCAGCAGCTTAGGGCCCCGAGATACGCAGTATTTT
TRBV6-2/TRBV6-3	TRBJ1-1	-	many	CASSYKGTEAFF	TGTGCCAGCAGTTACAAAGGAACTGAAGCTTTCTTT
TRBV7-9	TRBJ1-1	TRBD1	many	CASSVQGVNTEAFF	TGTGCCAGCAGCGTACAGGGGGTAAACACTGAAGCTTTCTTT
TRBV5-1	TRBJ1-1	-	many	CASRPDSTEAFF	TGCGCCAGCAGACCCGACAGCACTGAAGCTTTCTTT
TRBV27	TRBJ2-4	-	-	CASSLLGGAGRKNIQYF	TGTGCCAGCAGTTTACTTGGGGGCGCCGGACGCAAAAACATTCAGTACTTC
TRBV9	TRBJ1-2	-	few	CASSATTYGYTF	TGTGCCAGCAGCGCGACTACTTATGGCTACACCTTC
TRBV3-1	TRBJ1-6	-	few	CASSQEGRKEVRWSGLNSPLHF	TGTGCCAGCAGCCAAGAGGGCCGAAAGGAGGTGCGCTGGTCTGGACTAAATTCACCCCTCCACTTT
TRBV20-1	TRBJ2-5	-	many	CSARDGRETQYF	TGCAGTGCTAGAGATGGGAGGGAGACCCAGTACTTC
TRBV4-1	TRBJ2-3	TRBD1	few	CASSQGDRGFSVADTQYF	TGCGCCAGCAGCCAAGGGGACAGGGGATTTTCGGTCGCAGATACGCAGTATTTT
TRBV20-1	TRBJ1-4	TRBD1	many	CSASPATGNEKLFF	TGCAGTGCTAGCCCTGCGACAGGGAATGAAAAACTGTTTTTT
TRBV4-3	TRBJ2-7	TRBD1	-	CASSQNQGVGEQYF	TGCGCCAGCAGCCAAAATCAGGGGGTCGGTGAGCAGTACTTC
TRBV11-2	TRBJ1-1	TRBD1	few	CASSLTGETEAFF	TGTGCCAGCAGCTTAACAGGGGAAACTGAAGCTTTCTTT
TRBV4-3	TRBJ2-3	TRBD2	-	CASSRIAGGDTQYF	TGCGCCAGCAGCCGTATAGCGGGAGGAGATACGCAGTATTTT
TRBV9	TRBJ1-3	-	-	CASSVEGPMSSGNTIYF	TGTGCCAGCAGCGTGGAGGGACCTATGAGCTCTGGAAACACCATATATTTT
TRBV6-5	TRBJ2-7	TRBD2	few	CASSYGRGSYEQYF	TGTGCCAGCAGTTACGGGCGGGGGTCGTACGAGCAGTACTTC
TRBV11-2	TRBJ2-2	TRBD1	few	CASSRSKGGQGNTGELFF	TGTGCCAGCAGCCGATCGAAGGGGGGACAGGGCAACACCGGGGAGCTGTTTTTT
TRBV12-3/TRBV12-4	TRBJ2-1	-	few	CASSFLANEQFF	TGTGCCAGCAGTTTTTTAGCCAATGAGCAGTTCTTC
TRBV25-1	TRBJ2-5	-	many	CASSMGDRGTQYF	TGTGCCAGCAGCATGGGGGACCGAGGGACCCAGTACTTC
TRBV28	TRBJ1-5	-	-	CASSLPGSSNQPQHF	TGTGCCAGCAGTCTACCCGGGAGTAGCAATCAGCCCCAGCATTTT
TRBV6-1	TRBJ2-1	TRBD2	-	CASSEGLAGGNEQFF	TGTGCCAGCAGCGAGGGACTAGCGGGGGGAAATGAGCAGTTCTTC
TRBV11-1	TRBJ2-3	TRBD1	few	CASSLAGAGTAYTDTQYF	TGTGCCAGCAGCTTAGCCGGGGCCGGGACAGCATACACAGATACGCAGTATTTT
TRBV5-1	TRBJ1-2	-	many	CASSLGGGYTF	TGTGCCAGCAGTTTAGGGGGGGGCTACACCTTC
TRBV15	TRBJ2-2	-	-	CATKLGQSAGELFF	TGTGCCACCAAGTTAGGACAGTCGGCCGGGGAGCTGTTTTTT
TRBV20-1	TRBJ2-7	TRBD1	few	CSARGPTGVGEQYF	TGCAGTGCTAGAGGCCCTACAGGGGTCGGGGAGCAGTACTTC
TRBV4-3	TRBJ2-1	TRBD1	-	CASSQEGQAYNEQFF	TGCGCCAGCAGCCAGGAGGGACAGGCCTACAATGAGCAGTTCTTC
TRBV24-1	TRBJ2-7	TRBD1	-	CATSDPGTGSYEQYF	TGTGCCACCAGTGATCCCGGGACAGGCTCCTACGAGCAGTACTTC
TRBV10-1	TRBJ1-5	TRBD1	-	CASSVRLGQVSNQPQHF	TGCGCCAGCAGTGTCCGCCTTGGACAGGTTAGCAATCAGCCCCAGCATTTT
TRBV28	TRBJ1-3	TRBD1	few	CASSRRTGSGNTIYF	TGTGCCAGCAGCCGCCGGACAGGGTCTGGAAACACCATATATTTT
TRBV6-1	TRBJ2-2	-	few	CASSDDGHGTGELFF	TGTGCCAGCAGTGATGATGGCCATGGCACCGGGGAGCTGTTTTTT
TRBV27	TRBJ2-7	-	few	CASSLAGRTSEQYF	TGTGCCAGCAGTTTAGCAGGGAGGACGAGCGAGCAGTACTTC
TRBV9	TRBJ1-2	-	-	CASSVGTVAGLYGYTF	TGTGCCAGCAGCGTAGGAACCGTAGCGGGACTCTATGGCTACACCTTC
TRBV2	TRBJ1-2	-	many	CASSVGTGLNYGYTF	TGTGCCAGCAGCGTAGGGACGGGGCTGAACTATGGCTACACCTTC
TRBV12-3/TRBV12-4	TRBJ2-5	TRBD2	-	CASSPRGGGETQYF	TGTGCCAGCAGTCCGCGGGGGGGCGGTGAGACCCAGTACTTC
TRBV11-2	TRBJ2-1	-	many	CASSLVYNEQFF	TGTGCCAGCAGCTTAGTCTACAATGAGCAGTTCTTC
TRBV24-1	TRBJ2-1	-	few	CATSGQGSYNEQFF	TGTGCCACCAGTGGGCAGGGCTCCTACAATGAGCAGTTCTTC
TRBV12-3/TRBV12-4	TRBJ1-1	-	many	CASRDGVATEAFF	TGTGCCAGCAGAGATGGGGTTGCCACTGAAGCTTTCTTT
TRBV20-1	TRBJ2-6	-	few	CSASPTSGANVLTF	TGCAGTGCTAGTCCCACCTCTGGGGCCAACGTCCTGACTTTC
TRBV2	TRBJ2-2	-	-	CASTQGTPNTGELFF	TGTGCCAGCACCCAAGGGACACCTAACACCGGGGAGCTGTTTTTT
TRBV2	TRBJ2-1	TRBD1	many	CASSESLGQSIYNEQFF	TGTGCCAGCAGTGAAAGTCTGGGACAGTCCATCTACAATGAGCAGTTCTTC
TRBV4-1	TRBJ2-5	-	-	CASSQVSRGAQETQYF	TGCGCCAGCAGCCAAGTTAGTCGGGGGGCGCAAGAGACCCAGTACTTC
TRBV7-3	TRBJ2-3	-	-	CASSLSPAGFDTQYF	TGTGCCAGCAGCTTAAGTCCTGCCGGTTTCGATACGCAGTATTTT
TRBV7-9	TRBJ1-1	-	many	CASSSGTGNAEAFF	TGTGCCAGCAGCTCAGGAACGGGGAACGCTGAAGCTTTCTTT
TRBV7-3	TRBJ2-4	-	-	CASSEGTGNIQYF	TGTGCCAGCAGCGAAGGGACGGGAAACATTCAGTACTTC
TRBV7-9	TRBJ1-2	-	-	CASSLGNQHGYYGYTF	TGTGCCAGCAGCTTGGGCAATCAGCACGGCTATTATGGCTACACCTTC
TRBV12-3/TRBV12-4	TRBJ2-1	TRBD2	-	CASSPGTSLTPNEQFF	TGTGCCAGCAGCCCCGGGACTAGCTTAACTCCCAATGAGCAGTTCTTC
TRBV6-1	TRBJ2-7	-	few	CASSDTLGQPYF	TGTGCCAGCAGTGATACATTGGGGCAGCCGTACTTC
TRBV5-4	TRBJ2-5	-	few	CASSSLGVARVQETQYF	TGTGCCAGCAGCTCCCTCGGGGTCGCGAGGGTCCAAGAGACCCAGTACTTC
TRBV7-8	TRBJ2-4	-	many	CASSLKSWNIQYF	TGTGCCAGCAGCTTAAAGTCATGGAACATTCAGTACTTC